The entry below gives a single T cell receptor beta chain sequence along with its context. Antigen: not known. This record comes from a study of cytomegalovirus exposure and HLA in healthy donors. Study-level points and caveats: TCR beta V- and J-gene trimming was later associated with a missense DCLRE1C variant. Analysis performed later found roughly 17,000 TCR beta sequences associated with HLA alleles at 0.05 false discovery rate.

Amplification used 60 Vbeta primers and 13 Jbeta primers. Data came from immunoSEQ multiplex PCR; TCRdb stores just in-frame clones and leaves some out. Among 100,000 to 150,000 clones, about 85% were seen once, and the ten largest hold under 2%. The receptor was derived from a boy aged 5-17 years in good health and CMV-seronegative. The sample comprised PBMCs.

CDR3 sequence: CASSYGQHSYEQYF. Written as DNA, the CDR3 is TGTGCCAGCAGCTACGGACAGCACTCCTACGAGCAGTACTTC. V is TRBV5-5 and J is TRBJ2-7, with D maybe TRBD1 (6 bases). V lost 3 bases and J lost 0, with 10 bases in between. This CDR3 region has 14 residues. Germline values: CDR1 SGHKS, CDR2 YYEKEE (reference sequence).